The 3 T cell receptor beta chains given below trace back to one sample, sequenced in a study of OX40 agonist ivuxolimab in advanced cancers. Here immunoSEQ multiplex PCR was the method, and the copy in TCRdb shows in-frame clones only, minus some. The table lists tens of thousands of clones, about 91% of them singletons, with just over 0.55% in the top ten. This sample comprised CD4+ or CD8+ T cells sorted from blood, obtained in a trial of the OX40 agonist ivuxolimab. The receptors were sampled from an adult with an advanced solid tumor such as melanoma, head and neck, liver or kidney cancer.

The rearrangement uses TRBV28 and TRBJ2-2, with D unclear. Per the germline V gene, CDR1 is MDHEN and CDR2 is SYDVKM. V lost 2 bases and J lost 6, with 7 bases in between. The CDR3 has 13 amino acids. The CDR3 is CASSLGAPGELFF. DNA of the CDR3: TGTGCCAGCAGTTTAGGAGCCCCCGGGGAGCTGTTTTTT.

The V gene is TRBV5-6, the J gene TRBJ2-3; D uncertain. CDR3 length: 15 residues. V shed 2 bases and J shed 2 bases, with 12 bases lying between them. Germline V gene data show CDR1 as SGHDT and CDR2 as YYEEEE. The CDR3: CASSFGSLFTDTQYF. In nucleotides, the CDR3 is TGTGCCAGCAGCTTCGGCAGCCTCTTCACAGATACGCAGTATTTT. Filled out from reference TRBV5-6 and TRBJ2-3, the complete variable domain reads DAGVTQSPTHLIKTRGQQVTLRCSPKSGHDTVSWYQQALGQGPQFIFQYYEEEERQRGNFPDRFSGHQFPNYSSELNVNALLLGDSALYLCASSFGSLFTDTQYFGPGTRLTVL.

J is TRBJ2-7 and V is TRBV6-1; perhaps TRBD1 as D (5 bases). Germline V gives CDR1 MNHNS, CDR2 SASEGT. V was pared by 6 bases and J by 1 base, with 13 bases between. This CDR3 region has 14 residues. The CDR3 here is CASRKMTVSYEQYF. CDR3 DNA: TGTGCCAGCAGGAAAATGACAGTTTCCTACGAGCAGTACTTC.